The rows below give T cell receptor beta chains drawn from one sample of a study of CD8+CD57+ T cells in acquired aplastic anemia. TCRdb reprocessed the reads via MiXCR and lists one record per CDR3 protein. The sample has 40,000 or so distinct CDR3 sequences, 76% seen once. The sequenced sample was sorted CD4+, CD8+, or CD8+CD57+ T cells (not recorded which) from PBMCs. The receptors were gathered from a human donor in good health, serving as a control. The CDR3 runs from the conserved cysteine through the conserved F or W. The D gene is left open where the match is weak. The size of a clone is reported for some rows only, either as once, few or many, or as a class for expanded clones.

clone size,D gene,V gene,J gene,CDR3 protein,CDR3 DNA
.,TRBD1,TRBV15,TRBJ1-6,CATSQRDRNSPLHF,TGTGCCACCAGCCAGCGGGACAGAAATTCACCCCTCCACTTT
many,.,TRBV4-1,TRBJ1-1,CASSQEGSGRAEAFF,TGCGCCAGCAGCCAAGAAGGATCCGGGCGGGCTGAAGCTTTCTTT
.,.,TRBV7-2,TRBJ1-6,CATGNRQTTPLHF,TGTGCCACCGGGAACAGACAGACTACACCCCTCCACTTT
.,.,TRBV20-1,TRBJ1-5,CSAADRTYSNQPQHF,TGCAGTGCGGCCGACAGGACCTATAGCAATCAGCCCCAGCATTTT
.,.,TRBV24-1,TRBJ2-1,CATSAQGIQFF,TGTGCCACCAGTGCTCAGGGGATCCAGTTCTTC
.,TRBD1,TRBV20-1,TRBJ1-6,CSAGTGAYSPLHF,TGCAGTGCTGGGACAGGGGCGTATTCACCCCTCCACTTT
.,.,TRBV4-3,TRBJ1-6,CASSQARFDNSPLHF,TGCGCCAGCAGCCAAGCCCGGTTCGATAATTCACCCCTCCACTTT
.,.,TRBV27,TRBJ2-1,CASRESPGPSYNEQFF,TGTGCCAGCAGGGAGTCCCCGGGACCATCCTACAATGAGCAGTTCTTC
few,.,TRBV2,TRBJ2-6,CASSGSGANVLTF,TGTGCCAGCAGTGGCTCTGGGGCCAACGTCCTGACTTTC
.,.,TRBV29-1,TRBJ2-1,CSVERGSGSYNEQFF,TGCAGCGTTGAAAGGGGTTCTGGGTCCTACAATGAGCAGTTCTTC
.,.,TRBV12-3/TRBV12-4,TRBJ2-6,CASSLGAPRSGANVLTF,TGTGCCAGCAGTTTAGGCGCCCCCCGCTCTGGGGCCAACGTCCTGACTTTC
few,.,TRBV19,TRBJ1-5,CASNLASGYNQPQHF,TGTGCCAGTAATCTGGCATCAGGGTACAATCAGCCCCAGCATTTT
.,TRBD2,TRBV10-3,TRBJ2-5,CAIALGGRQETQYF,TGTGCCATCGCCCTGGGGGGGAGGCAAGAGACCCAGTACTTC
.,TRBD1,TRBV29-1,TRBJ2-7,CSAGGGQGGYEQYF,TGCAGCGCTGGAGGGGGACAGGGGGGCTACGAGCAGTACTTC
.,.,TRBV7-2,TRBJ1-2,CASSQPPDRAYGYTF,TGTGCCAGCAGCCAGCCGCCGGACAGAGCCTATGGCTACACCTTC
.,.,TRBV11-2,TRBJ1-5,CASSPSIGSAYSNQPQHF,TGTGCCAGCAGCCCTTCGATTGGTTCAGCATATAGCAATCAGCCCCAGCATTTT
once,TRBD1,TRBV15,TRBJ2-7,CATSRVWTGTSYEQYF,TGTGCCACCAGCAGAGTTTGGACAGGGACAAGCTACGAGCAGTACTTC
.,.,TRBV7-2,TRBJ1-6,CASSLDQNSPLHF,TGTGCCAGCAGCTTAGATCAGAATTCACCCCTCCACTTT
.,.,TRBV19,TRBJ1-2,CASTPAGPGRYGYTF,TGTGCCAGTACCCCGGCCGGGCCAGGCAGGTATGGCTACACCTTC
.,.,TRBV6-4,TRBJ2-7,CASSRGHYEQYF,TGTGCCAGCAGCCGCGGCCACTACGAGCAGTACTTC
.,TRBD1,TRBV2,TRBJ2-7,CASSADRVSMGEQYF,TGTGCCAGCAGCGCGGACAGGGTATCCATGGGGGAGCAGTACTTC
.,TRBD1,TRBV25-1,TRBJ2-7,CASSGRDRTYEQYF,TGTGCCAGCAGTGGTCGGGACAGAACCTACGAGCAGTACTTC
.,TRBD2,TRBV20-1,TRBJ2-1,CSASLAGGRNEQFF,TGCAGTGCTTCCCTAGCGGGGGGGCGGAATGAGCAGTTCTTC
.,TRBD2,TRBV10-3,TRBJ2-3,CATRTSGRAADTQYF,TGTGCCACCCGGACTAGCGGGAGGGCGGCAGATACGCAGTATTTT
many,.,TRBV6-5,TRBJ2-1,CASSYSGRQGGSSYNEQFF,TGTGCCAGCAGTTACTCCGGACGACAGGGCGGGAGCTCCTACAATGAGCAGTTCTTC
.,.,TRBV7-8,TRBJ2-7,CASSRLGSSDEQYF,TGTGCCAGCAGTAGGTTGGGGTCTTCAGACGAGCAGTACTTC
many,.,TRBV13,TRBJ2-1,CASSLEGGRAEQFF,TGTGCCAGCAGCTTAGAGGGGGGGCGGGCTGAGCAGTTCTTC
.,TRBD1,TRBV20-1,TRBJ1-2,CSATRDRGYHGYTF,TGCAGTGCTACTCGGGACAGGGGGTATCATGGCTACACCTTC
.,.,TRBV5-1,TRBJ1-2,CASSLVDDGYTF,TGCGCCAGCAGCTTGGTGGACGATGGCTACACCTTC
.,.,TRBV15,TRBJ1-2,CATSRGTLATSYGYTF,TGTGCCACCAGCAGAGGAACGCTGGCCACATCTTATGGCTACACCTTC
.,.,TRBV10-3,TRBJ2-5,CAISDLTRRDQETQYF,TGTGCCATCAGTGACCTGACTAGGCGGGACCAAGAGACCCAGTACTTC
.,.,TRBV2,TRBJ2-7,CASGQSSCEQYF,TGTGCCAGTGGACAGTCTTCCTGCGAGCAGTACTTC
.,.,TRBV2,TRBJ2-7,CASSEGRDFGEQYF,TGTGCCAGCAGTGAAGGACGAGATTTTGGGGAGCAGTACTTC
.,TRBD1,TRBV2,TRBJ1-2,CAGSRQGGYTF,TGTGCCGGTTCTCGACAGGGTGGCTACACCTTC
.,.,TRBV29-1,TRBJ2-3,CSVEEDFRTHDTDTQYF,TGCAGCGTTGAAGAGGACTTTAGGACACACGACACAGATACGCAGTATTTT
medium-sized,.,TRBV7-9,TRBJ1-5,CASSLAISNQPQHF,TGTGCCAGCAGCTTGGCCATCAGCAATCAGCCCCAGCATTTT
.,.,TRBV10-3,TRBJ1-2,CATRSSVSPRFGYTF,TGTGCCACACGTTCCTCTGTTTCCCCTCGTTTTGGCTACACCTTC
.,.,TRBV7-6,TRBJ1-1,CASSLVEVSEAFF,TGTGCCAGCAGCTTAGTGGAAGTTTCAGAAGCTTTCTTT
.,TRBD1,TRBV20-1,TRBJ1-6,CSAVTGQVMSPLHF,TGCAGTGCTGTAACGGGACAGGTCATGTCGCCCCTCCACTTT
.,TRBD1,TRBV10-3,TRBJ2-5,CAISEGQGRETQYF,TGTGCCATCAGTGAGGGACAGGGAAGGGAGACCCAGTACTTC